This TCR beta chain was recorded in a study of T cell repertoires in cytomegalovirus infection. About the study: Both a matching HLA type and CMV infection were indicated by public TCR beta signatures.

A single record per CDR3 protein comes from TCRdb applying MiXCR to the reads. Of almost 500,000 distinct CDR3 sequences listed, approximately 10% were seen once; the top ten hold roughly 10%. Whole-study findings and limits: Frequencies of public TCR beta families were cumulated, and this identified carriers of CMV plus the relevant HLA.

This clonotype was recorded at least ten times. Its antigen is as yet unknown. Germline V gene data show CDR1 as SGHNT and CDR2 as YENEEA. Trimming took off 4 bases at V and 3 bases at J, with 8 bases between the two ends. The CDR3 consists of 13 residues. Sequenced: PBMCs. The rearrangement uses TRBV11-3 and TRBJ2-3; D is perhaps TRBD1 (5 bases). The clonotype comes from a human donor in good health (CMV status not recorded). Some clones in this sample may be carry-over from other donors' samples. DNA of the CDR3: TGTGCCAGCAGCTCGTACAGGACAGATACGCAGTATTTT. This translates into CASSSYRTDTQYF.